This T cell receptor beta chain was profiled in a study of cytomegalovirus exposure and HLA in healthy donors (dated by TCRdb to 2015 to 2018). Describing the broader study: According to a later analysis, one platform produced both the 120 validation repertoires and the approximately 660 repertoires of the first cohort. The study was designed to test whether signatures of past pathogen exposure could be identified by cataloging public T cell receptors. Along with the roughly 700-subject first cohort, a separate validation cohort of over a hundred different subjects was used. High-throughput TCR immunosequencing, statistical association of individual TCRs with disease status, and machine learning were combined to predict cytomegalovirus infection status. Study-wide conclusions, independent of this receptor: A few of the identified cytomegalovirus-associated TCR beta chains were confirmed in vitro to be specific for cytomegalovirus antigens. Subsequent analysis determined that TCRs grouped into clusters in the first cohort also showed a tendency toward co-occurrence across the 120 or so validation repertoires, and 85% to 95% of cluster scores exceeded 0. The classifier was reported to diagnose cytomegalovirus status with high specificity and sensitivity in both the original and validation cohorts. In the study, some 160 TCR beta chains were listed as associated with cytomegalovirus. Most TCR sequences were seen in very few donors, while some public TCRs were found in many individuals. The validation cohort had no HLA typing available for a later analysis, so co-occurrence within that cohort was assessed over all 130 or so repertoires. The authors suggested that the approach could potentially be extended to other disease states and immunological phenotypes.

The donors were included in the validation cohort of 120 subjects, a group kept apart from the roughly 670-subject first cohort. Libraries were made using the immunoSEQ multiplex PCR assay. The authors' analysis ran thus. A statistical classification framework was built for diagnosing cytomegalovirus status from the catalog of TCR beta chain sequences. TCRdb obtained this table from immuneACCESS and retained in-frame rearrangements with V and J assigned. These tables miss some clones; where compared with another copy, unresolved V genes account for less than half of the shortfall, and the remainder is unexplained. Clone size and V and J calls were adopted from that table, with D and trimming inferred from the DNA. Across this sample there are about 170,000 clones, with approximately 87% seen only once. Of the sample, approximately 1.5% falls within the top ten clones. About this clone: The antigen this receptor binds is unknown. There are no base qualities to consult, and no much larger clone falls within one base.

The sample was PBMCs. The sequence derives from a woman between 25 and 40 years old in good health and CMV-seronegative.

CDR3 loop: CASSADSQGTGELFF. The DNA sequence is given as TGTGCCAGCAGTGCGGACAGCCAAGGGACCGGGGAGCTGTTTTTT. Recombination connected TRBV2 to TRBJ2-2, with a weak D call of TRBD1 (6 bases match). The CDR3 numbers 15 residues from cysteine through phenylalanine. The kept DNA is CDR3 alone, 45 bases in frame from the first base. The germline V gene gives CDR1 as SNHLY and CDR2 as FYNNEI. A distance of 14 bases separates the germline ends of V and J, which lose 4 bases and 5 bases respectively. The CDR3 plus the reference TRBV2 and TRBJ2-2 genes for the other parts give the full variable domain: EPEVTQTPSHQVTQMGQEVILRCVPISNHLYFYWYRQILGQKVEFLVSFYNNEISEKSEIFDDQFSVERPDGSNFTLKIRSTKLEDSAMYFCASSADSQGTGELFFGEGSRLTVL.